Listed here are 14 T cell receptor beta chains from one sample, sequenced in a study of regulatory T cells. Amplification used 52 TRBV primers and 13 TRBJ primers. Produced via immunoSEQ multiplex PCR; TCRdb's table is partial and in-frame only. Seen here are around 32,000 clones, 92% observed once, and the top ten hold about 1.4%. Study-wide results and caveats: Hydrophobic residues at CDR3 positions 6 and 7 were enriched in conventional CD4+ T cells of CD3G-deficient patients.

No antigen has been identified for these receptors. The sample taken for sequencing was conventional CD4+ T cells sorted from blood. The receptor source for this set is a person aged 18-29 years with CD3G deficiency.

The chain employs TRBV6-1 and TRBJ1-4; D is uncertain. Germline CDR1 reads MNHNS; CDR2 reads SASEGT. There are 12 residues in the CDR3. V shed 4 bases and J shed 0 bases, with 0 bases lying between them. The CDR3 nucleotides are TGTGCCAGCAGTGCAACTAATGAAAAACTGTTTTTT. Protein sequence: CASSATNEKLFF.

This clone was counted once. The chain links TRBV27 to TRBJ2-5; the D is unclear. V was pared by 5 bases and J by 5 bases, with 18 bases between. The CDR3 is 15 amino acids. Germline values: CDR1 MNHEY, CDR2 SMNVEV (reference sequence). The CDR3 sequence is CASSPRQSRVETQYF. CDR3 DNA sequence: TGTGCCAGCAGTCCCCGCCAATCTAGGGTGGAGACCCAGTACTTC.

The V call is TRBV11-2, the J call TRBJ2-7; D is possibly TRBD2 (5 bases). This CDR3 contains 13 residues. Germline CDR1 SGHAT, CDR2 FQNNGV. V shed 5 bases and J shed 2 bases, with 10 bases lying between them. The CDR3 loop reads CASSVTGTYEQYF. The CDR3 DNA sequence: TGTGCCAGCAGCGTGACCGGGACCTACGAGCAGTACTTC.

This clone has a single count. This chain links TRBV2 with TRBJ2-3; unclear D gene. The CDR3 is 11 amino acids. Looked up from germline, CDR1 is SNHLY and CDR2 is FYNNEI. V was pared by 8 bases and J by 2 bases, with 5 bases between. Here the CDR3 reads CASCYTDTQYF. The CDR3 DNA reads as TGTGCCAGCTGCTACACAGATACGCAGTATTTT.

The rearrangement uses TRBV7-8 and TRBJ1-4; D unclear. The length of the CDR3 is 13 residues. Germline values: CDR1 SGHVS, CDR2 FQNEAQ. Trimming took 4 bases from V and 8 from J, leaving 11 bases between them. The CDR3 loop reads CASSSYLGEKLFF. CDR3 DNA: TGTGCCAGCAGCTCGTATCTAGGGGAAAAACTGTTTTTT.

As DNA, the CDR3 is TGTGCCAGTAGTTTAAACGGGGGGTACGAGCAGTACTTC. This encodes CASSLNGGYEQYF. The genes are TRBV19 and TRBJ2-7; 7 nucleotides agree with TRBD2. Germline values: CDR1 LNHDA, CDR2 SQIVND (reference sequence). Trimming took 5 bases from V and 4 from J; bases not matched to a gene: 5. The CDR3 spans 13 residues.

J is TRBJ2-1 and V is TRBV18; D remains ambiguous. Deletions cut 2 bases from V and 0 bases from J, with 14 bases between. Germline loops: CDR1 KGHSH, CDR2 LQKENI. The CDR3 consists of 17 residues. The CDR3 spells CASSPIRRRGSYNEQFF. CDR3 nucleotides: TGTGCCAGCTCACCAATCCGCAGGAGAGGCTCCTACAATGAGCAGTTCTTC.

This clone was seen just once. The rearrangement links TRBV30 to TRBJ2-7, with D possibly called TRBD1 or TRBD2 (5 bases each). The CDR3 runs to 14 residues. The germline V gene has CDR1 GTSNPN and CDR2 SVGIG (reference sequence). Trimming pared 3 bases from V and 7 bases from J, leaving 19 bases between. Written as DNA, the CDR3 is TGTGCCTGGAGCCCCGGGGCAGCCCCACTGGAGCAGTACTTC. Its translation: CAWSPGAAPLEQYF.

The rearrangement links TRBV7-9 to TRBJ2-1; 7 bases map to TRBD2. The CDR3 extends over 15 amino acids. With V trimmed by 5 bases and J by 8 bases, 12 bases remained unmatched. Germline assignment: CDR1 SEHNR and CDR2 FQNEAQ (reference sequence). The chain's CDR3 is CASSLGSIRGDEQFF. CDR3 DNA: TGTGCCAGCAGCCTCGGCTCTATTCGGGGGGATGAGCAGTTCTTC.

The V gene is TRBV28, the J gene TRBJ1-1; maybe TRBD1 (6 bases). CDR1 MDHEN and CDR2 SYDVKM come from the germline V gene. This CDR3 has 13 amino acids. The V gene lost 8 bases and the J gene lost 1 base, with 11 bases spanning the gap. The CDR3 sequence is CASEDSSNTEAFF. CDR3 nucleotides: TGTGCCAGCGAGGACAGCTCGAACACTGAAGCTTTCTTT.

This clone was detected once. The chain combines TRBV19 with TRBJ2-4, with TRBD1 as a possible D gene (6 bases). With 8 bases removed from V and 5 bases from J, the gap between germline ends came to 13 bases. Germline CDR1 reads LNHDA; CDR2 reads SQIVND (reference sequence). The CDR3 is 13 residues long. In nucleotides, the CDR3 is TGTGCCAGTGGACAGTCACCCCAAAACATTCAGTACTTC. As protein: CASGQSPQNIQYF.

The chain couples TRBV19 to TRBJ1-5, with no clear D. This CDR3 comprises 13 residues. V lost 5 bases to trimming and J lost 4 bases, with 9 bases between them. CDR1 is LNHDA, CDR2 SQIVND, per germline (reference sequence). This CDR3 reads CASSGQTNQPQHF. The DNA for the CDR3 is TGTGCCAGTAGTGGTCAGACAAATCAGCCCCAGCATTTT.

This clone was recorded only once. The CDR3, as DNA: TGTCCTCAGCAGCAATCGAATCGCGGGAGAATTTGTGGGAATGAGCAGTTCTTC. Encoded protein: CPQQQSNRGRICGNEQFF. The genes are TRBV21-1 and TRBJ2-1; the table's D call of TRBD2 was not tested on the DNA. TRBV21-1 is shown as a pseudogene. The CDR3 runs to 18 residues.

The genes are TRBV19 and TRBJ2-2; D is perhaps TRBD1 (5 bases). Germline V gives CDR1 LNHDA, CDR2 SQIVND (reference sequence). Trimming cost V 11 bases and J 1 base, with 14 bases left between them. The CDR3 is 14 residues long. For the CDR3, the DNA is TGTGCCTCACGAAAGGGGCTGAACACCGGGGAGCTGTTTTTT. Translated, it gives CASRKGLNTGELFF.